This record concerns one T cell receptor (beta chain) sequence. The CDR3 loop spans 12 amino acids. Trimming at V came to 8 bases and at J to 7 bases, leaving 5 bases not matched to a gene. In germline, CDR1 is GTSNPN, CDR2 SVGIG (reference sequence). This specimen comes from a study of cytomegalovirus exposure and HLA in healthy donors. Primers included in the PCR were 60 Vbeta and 13 Jbeta primers. Sequencing used immunoSEQ multiplex PCR; TCRdb keeps in-frame clones, though not all of them. The sample records around 240,000 clones, roughly 87% being singletons. The chain employs TRBV30 and TRBJ1-6; 7 nucleotides match TRBD1. This TCR came from a woman aged 40 to 50 in good health and CMV-seropositive. The source material was PBMCs. CDR3 sequence (DNA): TGTGCCAGGGACAGCCGGAATTCACCCCTCCACTTT. It is translated as CARDSRNSPLHF.